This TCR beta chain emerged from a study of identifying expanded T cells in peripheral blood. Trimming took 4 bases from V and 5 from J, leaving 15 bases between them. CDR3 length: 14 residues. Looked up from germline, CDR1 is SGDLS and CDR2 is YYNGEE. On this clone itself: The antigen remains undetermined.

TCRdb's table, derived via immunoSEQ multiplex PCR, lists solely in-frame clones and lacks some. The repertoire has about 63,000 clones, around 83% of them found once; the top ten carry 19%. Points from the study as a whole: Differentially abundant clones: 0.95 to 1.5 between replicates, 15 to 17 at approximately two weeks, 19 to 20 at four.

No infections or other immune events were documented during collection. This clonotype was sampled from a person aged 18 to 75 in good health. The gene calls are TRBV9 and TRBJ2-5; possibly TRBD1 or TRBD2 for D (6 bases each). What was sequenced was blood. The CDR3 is CASSRGLGEETQYF. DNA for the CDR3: TGTGCCAGCAGCCGGGGGCTGGGGGAGGAGACCCAGTACTTC.